Below are 25 T cell receptor beta chains sequenced from a single sample in a study of T cell changes during pregnancy in multiple sclerosis. Profiled with immunoSEQ multiplex PCR; TCRdb holds only in-frame clones, not every one. The sample lists about 77,000 clones; about 92% were seen once. The sample in question was peripheral blood, obtained after pregnancy. These TCRs come from a female donor in good health, enrolled as a control in a pregnancy study.

This chain connects TRBV9 to TRBJ2-7; TRBD2 is a possible D gene (6 bases). The V gene's germline CDR1 is SGDLS and CDR2 YYNGEE. CDR3 length: 12 residues. Trimming pared 2 bases from V and 10 bases from J, leaving 13 bases between. CDR3 DNA: TGTGCCAGCAGCGTCCAAGGAGGGTTCCAGTACTTC. Translation gives CASSVQGGFQYF. Based on the CDR3 plus reference TRBV9 and TRBJ2-7, the full variable domain is DSGVTQTPKHLITATGQRVTLRCSPRSGDLSVYWYQQSLDQGLQFLIQYYNGEERAKGNILERFSAQQFPDLHSELNLSSLELGDSALYFCASSVQGGFQYFGPGTRLTVT.

The chain recombines TRBV19 with TRBJ2-6; the D is unclear. The V end lost 2 bases, the J end lost 1 base, and 6 bases lay between the germline ends. The CDR3 is made up of 15 amino acids. Germline V lookup: CDR1 LNHDA, CDR2 SQIVND (reference sequence). The CDR3 spells CASSIFPSGANVLTF. The CDR3 DNA follows: TGTGCCAGTAGTATATTCCCTTCTGGGGCCAACGTCCTGACTTTC.

This clone has only one observation. This sequence joins TRBV9 and TRBJ2-1; 11 bases map to TRBD2. Trimming removed 0 bases from V and 8 bases from J; junction bases left unmatched: 4. This CDR3 region has 15 residues. Germline CDR1 SGDLS, CDR2 YYNGEE. CDR3 protein: CASSVESSGRDEQFF. The CDR3 DNA reads TGTGCCAGCAGCGTAGAGAGTAGCGGGAGGGATGAGCAGTTCTTC. The full variable domain, with the rest looked up from reference TRBV9 and TRBJ2-1, is DSGVTQTPKHLITATGQRVTLRCSPRSGDLSVYWYQQSLDQGLQFLIQYYNGEERAKGNILERFSAQQFPDLHSELNLSSLELGDSALYFCASSVESSGRDEQFFGPGTRLTVL.

The chain uses TRBV6-5 and TRBJ2-7, with D possibly matching TRBD2 (5 bases). Between the trimmed V and J ends, which lost 7 bases and 6 bases, there was a span of 16 bases. CDR1 and CDR2 from the germline V gene are MNHEY and SVGAGI. The length of the CDR3 is 13 residues. This chain's CDR3 is CASKAPSRGEQYF. The DNA for the CDR3 is TGTGCCAGCAAGGCCCCCAGCCGGGGCGAGCAGTACTTC.

This chain connects TRBV9 to TRBJ2-5; possible D gene TRBD2, 5 bases. This CDR3 region has 15 residues. Germline loops: CDR1 SGDLS, CDR2 YYNGEE. Trimming stripped 2 bases from V and 3 bases from J, with 14 bases between. Written as DNA, the CDR3 is TGTGCCAGCAGCGTCCAACTAGGGAATAAAGAGACCCAGTACTTC. It translates to CASSVQLGNKETQYF.

This chain connects TRBV10-3 to TRBJ2-1; D is perhaps TRBD1 (5 bases). Trimming left V 3 bases short and J 7 bases short, with 13 bases between. CDR3 length equals 14 residues. Per germline, CDR1 ENHRY and CDR2 SYGVKD. This CDR3 is CAISDWGALNEQFF. The CDR3 DNA is TGTGCCATCAGTGATTGGGGCGCGCTTAATGAGCAGTTCTTC.

The gene calls are TRBV25-1 and TRBJ2-3; D unresolved. Trimming cost V 8 bases and J 0 bases, with 6 bases left between them. The CDR3 is made up of 12 amino acids. Germline loops: CDR1 MGHDK, CDR2 SYGVNS. The chain's CDR3 is CASSQSTDTQYF. CDR3 sequence (DNA): TGTGCCAGCTCCCAAAGCACAGATACGCAGTATTTT.

The chain is built from TRBV6-6 and TRBJ2-5, with TRBD2 matching 13 bases. CDR1 and CDR2 from the germline V gene are MNHNY and SVGAGI (reference sequence). J lost 5 bases, V lost 2 bases, and 2 bases had no gene match. This CDR3 contains 15 residues. The CDR3 region is CASSYQLAGGETQYF. DNA of the CDR3: TGTGCCAGCAGTTACCAACTAGCGGGAGGGGAGACCCAGTACTTC.

The V and J genes are TRBV6-1 and TRBJ2-7, with 8 nucleotides matching TRBD2. The CDR3 is 16 amino acids. CDR1 is MNHNS, CDR2 SASEGT, per germline. J gave up 3 bases and V 2 bases, and 9 bases lay outside the gene matches. The DNA of the CDR3 is TGTGCCAGCAGTGAAATAGGTGGGACTAGTCTCTACGAGCAGTACTTC. Translation: CASSEIGGTSLYEQYF.

This clone was seen a handful of times. The J gene is TRBJ2-2, the V gene TRBV6-4; the match to TRBD1 covers 7 bases. The CDR3 is 16 amino acids. Germline values: CDR1 MRHNA, CDR2 SNTAGT. Trimming took 0 bases from V and 6 from J; bases not matched to a gene: 7. The CDR3 DNA sequence: TGTGCCAGCAGTGACTCGATGGACAGGATGGCCGGGGAGCTGTTTTTT. Protein product: CASSDSMDRMAGELFF.

V usage is TRBV14 and J usage is TRBJ2-1; D is unclear. Germline assignment: CDR1 SGHDN and CDR2 FVKESK. V gave up 1 base and J gave up 13 bases, with 8 bases separating them. The CDR3 is made up of 11 amino acids. The CDR3 DNA follows: TGTGCCAGCAGCCAAGGGCCTCTTCAGTTCTTC. Its protein is CASSQGPLQFF. Supplemented by reference TRBV14 and TRBJ2-1, the full variable domain reads EAGVTQFPSHSVIEKGQTVTLRCDPISGHDNLYWYRRVMGKEIKFLLHFVKESKQDESGMPNNRFLAERTGGTYSTLKVQPAELEDSGVYFCASSQGPLQFFGPGTRLTVL.

The chain has TRBV4-3 and TRBJ1-2; 10 bases line up with TRBD1. Per germline, CDR1 LGHNA and CDR2 YSLEER. This CDR3 comprises 17 residues. With 5 bases clipped from V and 2 bases from J, the junction kept 11 bases outside the gene matches. CDR3 nucleotide sequence: TGCGCCAGCAGCGCTCTCTGGACAGGGGGAAGGAACTATGGCTACACCTTC. Protein product: CASSALWTGGRNYGYTF.

The V and J genes are TRBV10-1 and TRBJ2-7, with 12 bases that match TRBD1. CDR3 length: 19 residues. J was trimmed by 7 bases and V by 5 bases; bases with no gene match: 21. CDR1 is WNHNN, CDR2 SYGVQD, per germline (reference sequence). CDR3 protein: CASSNPGQGAGGTAGEQYF. The CDR3 nucleotides are TGCGCCAGCAGTAATCCGGGACAGGGGGCGGGCGGGACCGCTGGGGAGCAGTACTTC.

The rearrangement links TRBV4-3 to TRBJ2-6; 7 bases are shared with TRBD1. The CDR3 is 16 amino acids. V lost 3 bases, J lost 0 bases, and 2 bases stayed unmatched. CDR1 is LGHNA and CDR2 is YSLEER in the germline V gene. Written as DNA, the CDR3 is TGCGCCAGCAGCCATGACAGGGCCTCTGGGGCCAACGTCCTGACTTTC. It yields the protein CASSHDRASGANVLTF.

This clone has a handful of counts. The chain recombines TRBV5-6 with TRBJ1-2; D gene unclear. The V gene's germline CDR1 is SGHDT and CDR2 YYEEEE. V was shortened by 0 bases and J by 11 bases, with 8 bases between the two germline ends. This CDR3 is built from 11 residues. CDR3 in amino acids: CASSLEEGYTF. DNA of the CDR3: TGTGCCAGCAGCTTGGAGGAGGGTTACACCTTC. The full variable domain, its missing parts supplied by reference TRBV5-6 and TRBJ1-2, is DAGVTQSPTHLIKTRGQQVTLRCSPKSGHDTVSWYQQALGQGPQFIFQYYEEEERQRGNFPDRFSGHQFPNYSSELNVNALLLGDSALYLCASSLEEGYTFGSGTRLTVV.

This clone appeared once. A read error may produce the germline difference seen at one junction end. J is TRBJ2-1 and V is TRBV6-5; a possible D gene is TRBD1 (6 bases). Germline V gene data show CDR1 as MNHEY and CDR2 as SVGAGI. This CDR3 is 15 amino acids long. CDR3 amino acids: CASREPGVPYNEQLF. The CDR3 DNA follows: TGTGCCAGCAGAGAGCCAGGGGTGCCGTACAATGAGCAGCTCTTC.

The chain combines TRBV6-5 with TRBJ2-1; D is ambiguous. V lost 1 base and J lost 5, with 6 bases in between. Germline loops: CDR1 MNHEY, CDR2 SVGAGI. This CDR3 comprises 13 residues. In DNA, the CDR3 is TGTGCCAGCAGTTACTGGCAGGACAATGAGCAGTTCTTC. Its translation is CASSYWQDNEQFF.

The V and J genes are TRBV2 and TRBJ1-1; 9 bases fit TRBD1. V lost 6 bases and J lost 0; bases outside the gene matches: 5. CDR1 is SNHLY, CDR2 FYNNEI, per germline. This CDR3 is 15 amino acids long. CDR3 protein: CASRGQGMMNTEAFF. For the CDR3, the DNA is TGTGCCAGCAGAGGACAGGGGATGATGAACACTGAAGCTTTCTTT.

This rearrangement joins TRBV5-1 to TRBJ1-2, with D tentatively TRBD1 (6 bases). V lost 0 bases to trimming and J lost 5 bases, with 14 bases between them. Germline lookup yields CDR1 SGHRS and CDR2 YFSETQ. The CDR3 has 15 amino acids. The CDR3 reads CASSLARGRAYGYTF. CDR3 bases: TGCGCCAGCAGCTTGGCCAGGGGCAGAGCTTATGGCTACACCTTC. Combining the CDR3 with reference TRBV5-1 and TRBJ1-2 gives the whole variable domain KAGVTQTPRYLIKTRGQQVTLSCSPISGHRSVSWYQQTPGQGLQFLFEYFSETQRNKGNFPGRFSGRQFSNSRSEMNVSTLELGDSALYLCASSLARGRAYGYTFGSGTRLTVV.

The rearrangement joins TRBV10-3 to TRBJ1-2, with D perhaps TRBD1 (6 bases). The CDR3 has 14 amino acids. Germline assignment: CDR1 ENHRY and CDR2 SYGVKD. V was pared by 2 bases and J by 7 bases, with 14 bases between. The DNA for the CDR3 is TGTGCCATCAGTGAGACCAGGGGAACCGGTGGCTACACCTTC. Translated, it gives CAISETRGTGGYTF.

This clone was counted a few times. The chain is built from TRBV10-1 and TRBJ2-3, with TRBD1 identical over 10 bases. After removal of 9 bases from V and 4 bases from J, the junction contained 7 bases not matched to a gene. CDR1 and CDR2 from the germline V gene are WNHNN and SYGVQD (reference sequence). The CDR3 sequence is 14 residues long. The CDR3 region is CASTDRGLPDTQYF. The CDR3 nucleotides read TGCGCCAGTACCGACAGGGGGCTTCCAGATACGCAGTATTTT.

The chain has TRBV5-1 and TRBJ2-7; D remains ambiguous. Trimming took off 3 bases at V and 6 bases at J, with 7 bases between the two ends. Germline V gene data show CDR1 as SGHRS and CDR2 as YFSETQ. The CDR3 totals 11 residues. The CDR3 loop reads CASSSTGEQYF. Written as DNA, the CDR3 is TGCGCCAGCAGCTCGACGGGCGAGCAGTACTTC.

The chain carries TRBV2 and TRBJ1-3; D is perhaps TRBD1 (6 bases). Germline CDR1 is SNHLY and CDR2 is FYNNEI. There are 15 residues in the CDR3. The germline V and J ends were trimmed by 6 bases and 8 bases, with 20 bases remaining between them. The CDR3, as DNA: TGTGCCAGCAGGCAAATGGGGGCTTTTACGGACACCATATATTTT. Amino acid sequence: CASRQMGAFTDTIYF.

This clone was seen only once. The rearrangement links TRBV5-8 to TRBJ1-2, with D possibly matching TRBD1 (6 bases). The CDR3 runs to 16 residues. Germline CDR1 is SGHTS and CDR2 is YDEGEE. Trimming stripped 1 base from V and 4 bases from J, with 17 bases between. CDR3 nucleotide sequence: TGTGCCAGCAGCTTGAGGCTGGGGGCCTCGAGCTATGGCTACACCTTC. This sequence encodes CASSLRLGASSYGYTF.

CDR3 bases: TGTGCCAGCGTGGGGGCACAGGGTAGCGGGGCCAACGTCCTGACTTTC. Protein product: CASVGAQGSGANVLTF. V is TRBV5-6 and J is TRBJ2-6; weak D call: TRBD1 (6 bases). This CDR3 region has 16 residues. V was clipped by 7 bases and J by 4 bases, with 18 bases between them. Germline V gene data show CDR1 as SGHDT and CDR2 as YYEEEE.